A selection of T cell receptor beta chains follows, all from one sample in a study of blood T cell repertoires in COVID-19. The method was immunoSEQ multiplex PCR; TCRdb's version includes in-frame clones alone and lacks a portion of them. Here the sample spans about 330,000 clones, approximately 86% being singletons. Source material: peripheral blood. The receptor source for this set is a man between 25 and 39 years old with COVID-19, enrolled during active disease. The CDR3 runs from the conserved cysteine through the conserved F or W. D genes are given only for firm matches. A row's size may be missing; if present it is once, few, many or a size class.

TRBJ1-1 | TRBV27 | NA | TRBD1 | TGTGCCAGCAGTCTTACAGGGGGTCGGGGCACTGAAGCTTTCTTT | CASSLTGGRGTEAFF
TRBJ1-5 | TRBV7-2 | once | TRBD1 | TGTGCCAGCAGCTTAGTCGAGGGGACAGGGGGCGGTCAGCCCCAGCATTTT | CASSLVEGTGGGQPQHF
TRBJ1-5 | TRBV28 | NA | NA | TGTGCCAGCAGTTACCACGGGGGACCTAATCAGCCCCAGCATTTT | CASSYHGGPNQPQHF
TRBJ1-1 | TRBV4-2 | NA | TRBD1 | TGTGCCAGCAGCCCGCGGACAGGGGGATCGGGAACTGAAGCTTTCTTT | CASSPRTGGSGTEAFF
TRBJ1-5 | TRBV18 | NA | NA | TGTGCCAGCTCACCTGCGGACCAGGGGAACAATCAGCCCCAGCATTTT | CASSPADQGNNQPQHF
TRBJ2-7 | TRBV19 | once | NA | TGTGCCAGTAAAGGACTACCCTCCTACGAGCAGTACTTC | CASKGLPSYEQYF
TRBJ2-5 | TRBV27 | NA | NA | TGTGCCAGCAGTCCGGACAGCCCTCAAGAGACCCAGTACTTC | CASSPDSPQETQYF
TRBJ1-6 | TRBV12-3/TRBV12-4 | NA | NA | TGTGCCAGCAGTGACAGGAATTCACCCCTCCACTTT | CASSDRNSPLHF
TRBJ1-2 | TRBV4-1 | NA | TRBD1 | TGCGCCAGCAGCCGAGAAGGACAGGCCCTATATGGCTACACCTTC | CASSREGQALYGYTF
TRBJ1-2 | TRBV21-1 | NA | NA | TGTGCCAGCATCAGGGAGGGCTATGGCTACACCTTC | CASIREGYGYTF
TRBJ1-5 | TRBV18 | NA | TRBD1 | TGTGCCAGCTCACCGGGACAGGGTTATCAGCCCCAGCATTTT | CASSPGQGYQPQHF
TRBJ2-7 | TRBV24-1 | NA | TRBD1 | TGTGCCACCAGTGATCAGGGGGCGCGAGGGTACGAGCAGTACTTC | CATSDQGARGYEQYF
TRBJ1-5 | TRBV2 | NA | TRBD1 | TGTGCCAGCAGGGGTAGGACAGGGGTCCCGTTTAATAGCAATCAGCCCCAGCATTTT | CASRGRTGVPFNSNQPQHF
TRBJ2-1 | TRBV5-4 | once | NA | TGTGCCAGCAGCTTGGGCCTTGAGCCCTACAATGAGCAGTTCTTC | CASSLGLEPYNEQFF
TRBJ2-2 | TRBV5-5 | NA | NA | TGTGCCAGCAGCCTCCGGCTTGCGGCGAACACCGGGGAGCTGTTTTTT | CASSLRLAANTGELFF
TRBJ2-7 | TRBV30 | once | NA | TGTGCCTGGAGATTTGCGGGAACCTACGAGCAGTACTTC | CAWRFAGTYEQYF
TRBJ2-4 | TRBV18 | NA | NA | TGTGCCAGCTCACCAGGAGACCCAGCCAAAAACATTCAGTACTTC | CASSPGDPAKNIQYF
TRBJ2-1 | TRBV11-3 | NA | NA | TGTGCCAGCAGCTTTGGGGGGACCGGAGGCAATGAGCAGTTCTTC | CASSFGGTGGNEQFF
TRBJ2-7 | TRBV7-2 | once | TRBD1 | TGTGCCAGCAGCCCCCGGACAGGGCTCTCCTACGAGCAGTACTTC | CASSPRTGLSYEQYF
TRBJ2-3 | TRBV7-3 | NA | NA | TGTGCCAGCCGCAGTGGGACTTCCTACACAGATACGCAGTATTTT | CASRSGTSYTDTQYF
TRBJ2-5 | TRBV10-3 | NA | TRBD2 | TGTGCCATCACCGAGGGGCGGGGGGGCCAAGAGACCCAGTACTTC | CAITEGRGGQETQYF
TRBJ2-7 | TRBV28 | NA | NA | TGTGCCGGAGGGCCGAGGGGGGGTACCTACGAGCAGTACTTC | CAGGPRGGTYEQYF
TRBJ2-2 | TRBV10-3 | many | TRBD2 | TGTGCCATCGGAGCGGGGGGACCCACCGGGGAGCTGTTTTTT | CAIGAGGPTGELFF
TRBJ2-7 | TRBV7-9 | NA | NA | TGTGCCAGCAGCTTAGCGCGCGGTTCCTACGAGCAGTACTTC | CASSLARGSYEQYF
TRBJ2-3 | TRBV24-1 | NA | TRBD2 | TGTGCCACCAGTGCCTCTGGAGGTAGCGGGGGGGCAGATACGCAGTATTTT | CATSASGGSGGADTQYF
TRBJ2-1 | TRBV19 | NA | NA | TGTGCCAGCGTAAGCGGGCCGCCCTACAATGAGCAGTTCTTC | CASVSGPPYNEQFF
TRBJ1-1 | TRBV10-3 | NA | NA | TGTGCCATCAGTGAGTCATTTCCGAGAATAGAAGCTTTCTTT | CAISESFPRIEAFF